These T cell receptor beta chains were read from a single sample in a study of cytomegalovirus exposure and HLA in healthy donors. The table came from immunoSEQ multiplex PCR; TCRdb's copy has only in-frame clones and leaves some out. The sample holds 150,000 to 200,000 clones, approximately 80% seen once. The sample consisted of PBMCs. Source of these receptors: a woman younger than 35 in good health and CMV-seronegative. Each CDR3 is given with its conserved first and last residue. The order of the fields is clone size, D gene, V gene, J gene, CDR3 DNA, CDR3 protein. A D gene is named only where the DNA matches it firmly. The listing skips clone size in some rows; elsewhere it reads once, few, many or a size class.

clone_size: once; d_call: .; v_call: TRBV29-1; j_call: TRBJ2-7; cdr3_nt: TGCAGCGTTGGGGGGGGCTTAGCTTACGAGCAGTACTTC; cdr3_aa: CSVGGGLAYEQYF
clone_size: .; d_call: TRBD1; v_call: TRBV28; j_call: TRBJ2-7; cdr3_nt: TGTGCCAGCAGGGCCTCCGGGACAGGGAGTTACGAGCAGTACTTC; cdr3_aa: CASRASGTGSYEQYF
clone_size: once; d_call: .; v_call: TRBV30; j_call: TRBJ1-2; cdr3_nt: TGTGCCTGGAGTGTACAGGGTCTCGGTAACTATGGCTACACCTTC; cdr3_aa: CAWSVQGLGNYGYTF
clone_size: few; d_call: TRBD1; v_call: TRBV6-5; j_call: TRBJ1-1; cdr3_nt: TGTGCCAGCAGCCGACAGGGGACTGAAGCTTTCTTT; cdr3_aa: CASSRQGTEAFF
clone_size: .; d_call: TRBD2; v_call: TRBV9; j_call: TRBJ2-1; cdr3_nt: TGTGCCAGCAGCGTCCTAGGCGGGAGTGGTTACAATGAGCAGTTCTTC; cdr3_aa: CASSVLGGSGYNEQFF
clone_size: .; d_call: .; v_call: TRBV5-6; j_call: TRBJ1-4; cdr3_nt: TGTGCCAGCAGCTTCTTCCGGCAGGGCACAACTAATGAAAAACTGTTTTTT; cdr3_aa: CASSFFRQGTTNEKLFF
clone_size: .; d_call: TRBD2; v_call: TRBV6-1; j_call: TRBJ2-3; cdr3_nt: TGTGCCAGCAGTGCAAGACTAGCGGGAGGTACAGTGGGCACAGATACGCAGTATTTT; cdr3_aa: CASSARLAGGTVGTDTQYF
clone_size: few; d_call: .; v_call: TRBV30; j_call: TRBJ1-3; cdr3_nt: TGTGCCTGGAGTGTGGAGAGAACTGGAAACACCATATATTTT; cdr3_aa: CAWSVERTGNTIYF
clone_size: .; d_call: .; v_call: TRBV6-5; j_call: TRBJ2-5; cdr3_nt: TGTGCCAGCAGTCACCCCGGAGGCGGGCCCGAGACCCAGTACTTC; cdr3_aa: CASSHPGGGPETQYF
clone_size: .; d_call: .; v_call: TRBV6-6; j_call: TRBJ2-1; cdr3_nt: TGTGCCAGCAGCCCTCGGGACACCTCCTACAATGAGCAGTTCTTC; cdr3_aa: CASSPRDTSYNEQFF
clone_size: few; d_call: TRBD2; v_call: TRBV4-1; j_call: TRBJ2-7; cdr3_nt: TGCGCCAGCAGCCTGGGAGGGAGGGTTGGCCCCTACGAGCAGTACTTC; cdr3_aa: CASSLGGRVGPYEQYF
clone_size: .; d_call: .; v_call: TRBV6-5; j_call: TRBJ1-2; cdr3_nt: TGTGCCGGGTCCGACTCCGGGACACTAAATGGCTACACCTTC; cdr3_aa: CAGSDSGTLNGYTF
clone_size: .; d_call: TRBD2; v_call: TRBV5-1; j_call: TRBJ2-2; cdr3_nt: TGCGCCAGCAGCTTGGATGCGGGAGGGGACACCGGGGAGCTGTTTTTT; cdr3_aa: CASSLDAGGDTGELFF
clone_size: few; d_call: TRBD1; v_call: TRBV6-1; j_call: TRBJ2-7; cdr3_nt: TGTGCCAGCAGCACAATAGACAGGGCTTACGAGCAGTACTTC; cdr3_aa: CASSTIDRAYEQYF
clone_size: .; d_call: .; v_call: TRBV28; j_call: TRBJ1-2; cdr3_nt: TGTGCCCTTCAGGCACTTTCTAACTATGGCTACACCTTC; cdr3_aa: CALQALSNYGYTF